This T cell receptor (beta chain) appears in the sequencing data of a study of T cells in localized non-small cell lung cancer (TCRdb year 2020). The study in broad terms: The study examined T cell repertoires in roughly 240 patients with early-stage NSCLC and compared tumors with uninvolved tumor-adjacent lungs. The cohort was made up of about 240 treatment-naive NSCLC patients whose localized lung tumors had been resected. NSCLC patients had a mean age of approximately 66 years, and fewer than 150 were male and over 85 female. The paper's findings and limits, for the study overall: The highest T cell clonality was observed in uninvolved tumor-adjacent lung, where clonality exceeded that of tumor, suggesting that antigenic responses were more focused in uninvolved tumor-adjacent lung. Higher blood T cell density associated with longer overall survival, while higher adjacent-lung clonality associated with shorter survival. Multi-region tumor sequencing was not performed, so intratumor heterogeneity could not be excluded. A median of roughly 58 of the top 100 tumor clones were detected in paired uninvolved adjacent lung, and 25 to 35 of these tumor clones were also found among the top 100 clones of the paired uninvolved adjacent lung. Because of the exploratory design, TCR variables were selected using unadjusted p-values without false-discovery rate correction.

At diagnosis, peripheral blood, uninvolved tumor-adjacent lung and tumor were collected and stored as a combination of fresh-frozen and FFPE material. For TCR repertoire profiling, the blood samples were analyzed as peripheral blood mononuclear cells. The immunoSEQ Assay was used to sequence TCR beta CDR3 regions from DNA. Concerning the study's data processing: T cell density was computed as TCR beta template counts normalized to usable DNA estimated by amplifying housekeeping genes. Using the preseqR package, richness was estimated by extrapolating to 120,000 templates for tissue samples and 400,000 templates for PBMC samples. Clonality was calculated as one minus Pielou's evenness. To identify tissue-enriched TCRs, differential abundance testing was run on productive amino-acid clonotypes with a minimum total count of 5 and an alpha of 0.1. Repertoire overlap between compartments was quantified with the Jaccard Index and Morisita Overlap Index. GLIPH grouped TCR beta CDR3s together with public tetramer-defined viral CDR3s, and a viral motif had to include at least three viral sequences and also show V-gene enrichment. TCRdb re-hosts the immuneACCESS table, in-frame sequences only. Its copies lack some clones; in the studies checked, an unresolved V gene accounts for under half of them, and the cause for the rest is not known. For V, J and clone size, that table is used; D and trimming come from the DNA. In this sample the table shows approximately 150,000 clones, 89% of which occur a single time. The ten largest clones capture around 1.5% of the sample.

Of note for this clone: No antigen is known for it. No clone much larger than this one lies a single base away; base qualities are absent.

The CDR3 measures 16 amino acids from cysteine to phenylalanine. The read is trimmed to its CDR3 DNA, 48 bases read in frame from base 1. Trimming accounts for 0 bases at V and 7 bases at J, while the number of junction bases matched to no gene is 7. CDR1 SGDLS and CDR2 YYNGEE were looked up in the germline V gene. The clonotype comes from a female donor at least 60 years old with stage I lung adenocarcinoma. The rearrangement joined TRBV9 to TRBJ2-1; 10 central nucleotides agree with TRBD2. The starting material was peripheral blood, obtained before any cancer treatment. The bases read TGTGCCAGCAGCGTAGCGGGACTAGCGTCGGGAAATGAGCAGTTCTTC. It translates to CASSVAGLASGNEQFF.